The subject of this entry is one TCR beta chain. As yet, its antigen is unknown. CDR3 size: 19 residues. The V gene's germline CDR1 is ENHRY and CDR2 SYGVKD. V gave up 4 bases and J gave up 7 bases; unmatched junction bases: 22. PCR amplification relied on 60 Vbeta primers (plus 13 Jbeta primers). Measured with immunoSEQ multiplex PCR; TCRdb has only the in-frame clones, and not every one. The sample lists 65,000 to 90,000 clones, approximately 78% occurring once. This record belongs to a study of cytomegalovirus exposure and HLA in healthy donors. Study observations and caveats: A later analysis showed that HLA-associated TCR beta chains had undergone more clonal expansion than equally common others.

The genes are TRBV10-3 and TRBJ2-7; 10 bases map to TRBD2. The TCR sequence derives from a man younger than 35 in good health and CMV-seronegative. Sequences were obtained from PBMCs. CDR3 coding DNA: TGTGCCATCAGTGCCCAACTAACATCTAGCGGGGGTCGTTCACGGGAGCAGTACTTC. Protein sequence: CAISAQLTSSGGRSREQYF.